This T cell receptor (beta chain) originates from a study of CD8 T cells in ankylosing spondylitis. Study findings and constraints: The authors reported significant enrichment of disease-linked clones in matched ankylosing spondylitis synovial fluid. Characteristic of ankylosing spondylitis blood, it appeared, was a TCR beta motif comprising roughly 8 highly homologous variants. Reactive arthritis synovial fluid and blood previously showed some of these motif variants. Researchers report that disease-linked clones proved CD8+ and relatively rare in peripheral blood.

The germline V and J ends were trimmed by 4 bases and 2 bases, with 11 bases remaining between them. This CDR3 contains 14 residues. CDR1 is KGHSH, CDR2 LQKENI, per germline. This clonotype was counted at least ten times. Its antigen is as yet unknown. Generation of TCR beta libraries employed quantitative 5'-RACE incorporating molecular barcodes. TCRdb redid the calling of the 5' RACE reads with MiXCR, one entry per CDR3 protein. The sample yields 390,000 or so distinct CDR3 sequences, 20% to 25% seen once. The chain links TRBV18 to TRBJ1-1; tentatively, D is TRBD1 (5 bases). Specimen: blood, either unsorted or a sorted T cell fraction (not recorded which). The origin of this receptor is a male donor with ankylosing spondylitis. The CDR3 sequence: CASSQGTGNTEAFF. The CDR3 DNA is TGTGCCAGCTCACAAGGGACGGGAAACACTGAAGCTTTCTTT.